These 9 T cell receptor beta chains were sequenced from one sample in a study of shared T cell receptors in the human thymus. The method was immunoSEQ multiplex PCR; TCRdb's version includes in-frame clones alone and lacks a portion of them. This sample has some 700,000 clones, with roughly 90% found just once. These same data were also listed under a study on human thymus T cells.

The material sequenced was thymocytes. These TCRs come from a boy in the first two years of life with a congenital heart defect.

This clone was seen more than once but under ten times. This rearrangement joins TRBV5-6 to TRBJ2-5; 13 bases agree with TRBD2. The end of the DNA fits TRBJ2-7 better, so the J call may be wrong. Germline CDR1 reads SGHDT; CDR2 reads YYEEEE. This CDR3 has 19 amino acids. DNA for the CDR3: TGTGCCAGCAGCTTGGGGACTAGCGGGAGCGGCTTCCGTCGCTACGAGCAGTACTTC. Protein product: CASSLGTSGSGFRRYEQYF.

The gene calls are TRBV4-3 and TRBJ2-1, with D maybe TRBD1 (5 bases). This CDR3 region has 15 residues. Deletions cut 0 bases from V and 8 bases from J, with 14 bases between. Germline loops: CDR1 LGHNA, CDR2 YSLEER. The CDR3 spells CASSQEVQGRDEQFF. CDR3 in DNA: TGCGCCAGCAGCCAAGAGGTCCAGGGCAGGGATGAGCAGTTCTTC.

The chain uses TRBV4-2 and TRBJ2-7; D perhaps matches TRBD1 (6 bases). V was shortened by 2 bases and J by 5 bases, with 19 bases between the two germline ends. Germline V gives CDR1 LGHNA, CDR2 YNFKEQ. The CDR3 covers 16 residues. The CDR3 protein is CASSQSQRQGPNEQYF. The CDR3 nucleotides are TGTGCCAGCAGCCAATCCCAAAGGCAGGGGCCTAACGAGCAGTACTTC.

The chain carries TRBV28 and TRBJ1-4; TRBD1 aligns across 8 bases. Germline values: CDR1 MDHEN, CDR2 SYDVKM. This CDR3 is built from 14 residues. J lost 7 bases, V lost 5 bases, and 6 bases had no gene match. In DNA form, the CDR3 reads TGTGCCAGCAGTCCACGGACAGGGACTGAAAAACTGTTTTTT. Its protein is CASSPRTGTEKLFF. The full variable domain, in which reference TRBV28 and TRBJ1-4 provide the parts outside the CDR3, is DVKVTQSSRYLVKRTGEKVFLECVQDMDHENMFWYRQDPGLGLRLIYFSYDVKMKEKGDIPEGYSVSREKKERFSLILESASTNQTSMYLCASSPRTGTEKLFFGSGTQLSVL.

The chain combines TRBV7-9 with TRBJ1-1; D remains ambiguous. Germline-derived CDR1 and CDR2 are SEHNR and FQNEAQ (reference sequence). The CDR3 is made up of 14 amino acids. Trimming removed 10 bases at V and 4 bases at J, with 19 bases between. CDR3 in amino acids: CATVAFEGSTEAFF. CDR3 coding DNA: TGTGCCACGGTAGCGTTTGAGGGCAGCACTGAAGCTTTCTTT.

This rearrangement joins TRBV7-8 to TRBJ1-3; no clear D gene. The CDR3 consists of 18 residues. Germline assignment: CDR1 SGHVS and CDR2 FQNEAQ. The V end was cut by 0 bases, the J end by 0 bases, with 15 bases between. CDR3 residues: CASSLARGALISGNTIYF. For the CDR3, the DNA is TGTGCCAGCAGCTTAGCGCGCGGAGCCCTAATCTCTGGAAACACCATATATTTT.

The J gene is TRBJ1-1, the V gene TRBV5-1, with D perhaps TRBD1 (6 bases). The CDR3 is 14 residues long. V was pared by 0 bases and J by 3 bases, with 9 bases between. CDR1 and CDR2 from the germline V gene are SGHRS and YFSETQ. CDR3 sequence (DNA): TGCGCCAGCAGCTTGGTCAGGGGCGACACTGAAGCTTTCTTT. Protein: CASSLVRGDTEAFF. Using reference TRBV5-1 and TRBJ1-1 for the parts outside the CDR3, the full variable domain is KAGVTQTPRYLIKTRGQQVTLSCSPISGHRSVSWYQQTPGQGLQFLFEYFSETQRNKGNFPGRFSGRQFSNSRSEMNVSTLELGDSALYLCASSLVRGDTEAFFGQGTRLTVV.

The chain is built from TRBV4-3 and TRBJ2-4, with D uncertain. CDR3 length: 16 residues. Germline V lookup: CDR1 LGHNA, CDR2 YSLEER. V was clipped by 0 bases and J by 7 bases, with 16 bases between them. CDR3 in amino acids: CASSQDQQPPSNIQYF. The DNA of the CDR3 is TGCGCCAGCAGCCAAGATCAACAACCCCCGTCCAACATTCAGTACTTC.

The chain employs TRBV27 and TRBJ1-5; TRBD1 agrees at 10 bases. This CDR3 contains 16 residues. V lost 6 bases and J lost 7; bases outside the gene matches: 12. Germline loops: CDR1 MNHEY, CDR2 SMNVEV (reference sequence). The CDR3 reads CASSPGPGTGDQPQHF. The CDR3 DNA reads TGTGCCAGCAGCCCGGGTCCCGGGACAGGGGACCAGCCCCAGCATTTT.